The 24 T cell receptor beta chains presented below share a single source sample, sequenced in a study of cytomegalovirus exposure and HLA in healthy donors. Researchers ran the PCR with 60 Vbeta and 13 Jbeta primers. The data were produced by immunoSEQ multiplex PCR, yet TCRdb's version contains in-frame clones alone and is incomplete. The sample has about 130,000 clones; 75% to 90% are singletons. Material: PBMCs. These receptors were obtained from a woman between 50 and 59 years old in good health and CMV-seropositive.

The chain is built from TRBV19 and TRBJ2-7, with TRBD2 identical over 8 bases. The CDR3 has 15 amino acids. Trimming at V came to 7 bases and at J to 7 bases, leaving 15 bases not matched to a gene. Germline CDR1 and CDR2: LNHDA and SQIVND (reference sequence). As DNA, the CDR3 is TGTGCCAGTAAAAGGGGAGTGAATTTAGCGGGGGAGCAGTACTTC. Amino acid sequence: CASKRGVNLAGEQYF. The full variable domain, rest sourced from reference TRBV19 and TRBJ2-7, is DGGITQSPKYLFRKEGQNVTLSCEQNLNHDAMYWYRQDPGQGLRLIYYSQIVNDFQKGDIAEGYSVSREKKESFPLTVTSAQKNPTAFYLCASKRGVNLAGEQYFGPGTRLTVT.

The rearrangement uses TRBV7-3 and TRBJ2-1, with D possibly matching TRBD2 (6 bases). From germline, CDR1 is SGHTA and CDR2 FQGTGA. V was pared by 2 bases and J by 13 bases, with 15 bases between. This CDR3 has 13 amino acids. CDR3 protein: CASSLGSGWDQFF. The CDR3 DNA sequence: TGTGCCAGCAGCTTAGGGAGCGGGTGGGATCAGTTCTTC.

The chain carries TRBV5-1 and TRBJ2-7, with 8 bases aligning to TRBD1. CDR1 and CDR2 from the germline V gene are SGHRS and YFSETQ. This CDR3 is built from 14 residues. J lost 2 bases, V lost 2 bases, and 3 bases had no gene match. For the CDR3, the DNA is TGCGCCAGCAGCTTTTCAGGGGGCCCCTACGAGCAGTACTTC. Translation: CASSFSGGPYEQYF.

The gene calls are TRBV5-1 and TRBJ1-5; possible D gene TRBD1, 6 bases. Trimming pared 4 bases from V and 2 bases from J, leaving 13 bases between. The germline gives CDR1 SGHRS, CDR2 YFSETQ. This CDR3 has 15 residues. The CDR3 nucleotides are TGCGCCAGCAGCATACCACAGGGCTGCAATCAGCCCCAGCATTTT. Translation: CASSIPQGCNQPQHF. The variable domain in full, with the rest retrieved from reference TRBV5-1 and TRBJ1-5, is KAGVTQTPRYLIKTRGQQVTLSCSPISGHRSVSWYQQTPGQGLQFLFEYFSETQRNKGNFPGRFSGRQFSNSRSEMNVSTLELGDSALYLCASSIPQGCNQPQHFGDGTRLSIL.

This clone came up once. The chain carries TRBV2 and TRBJ1-3; D gene unclear. The V gene lost 8 bases and the J gene lost 0 bases, with 8 bases spanning the gap. Germline values: CDR1 SNHLY, CDR2 FYNNEI. This CDR3 comprises 13 residues. CDR3 amino acids: CASLADSGNTIYF. The CDR3 DNA reads TGTGCCAGCTTGGCAGACTCTGGAAACACCATATATTTT.

J is TRBJ2-5 and V is TRBV27, with 12 bases lining up with TRBD1. TRBJ2-7 matches the DNA end more closely, so the J call is doubtful. CDR3 length: 16 amino acids. CDR1 MNHEY and CDR2 SMNVEV come from the germline V gene (reference sequence). The CDR3 DNA follows: TGTGCCAGCAGTTTAAAGGGACAGGGGGCTCTCTACGAGCAGTACTTC. Translating gives CASSLKGQGALYEQYF.

This chain joins TRBV28 and TRBJ1-2; possible D gene TRBD1, 6 bases. V was pared by 2 bases and J by 4 bases, with 11 bases between. CDR1 is MDHEN, CDR2 SYDVKM, per germline. This CDR3 region has 14 residues. The CDR3 DNA reads TGTGCCAGCAGTTTAAGGGGGGGAACCTATGGCTACACCTTC. This gives the protein CASSLRGGTYGYTF.

This chain links TRBV7-2 with TRBJ1-5, with 9 bases lining up with TRBD1. CDR3 size: 16 residues. V lost 5 bases to trimming and J lost 1 base; unmatched junction nucleotides: 6. Germline CDR1 and CDR2: SGHTA and FQGNSA. The CDR3 reads CASSPWTGDSNQPQHF. The CDR3 DNA reads TGTGCCAGCAGCCCTTGGACAGGGGACAGCAATCAGCCCCAGCATTTT. The variable domain in full, completed from reference TRBV7-2 and TRBJ1-5, reads GAGVSQSPSNKVTEKGKDVELRCDPISGHTALYWYRQSLGQGLEFLIYFQGNSAPDKSGLPSDRFSAERTGGSVSTLTIQRTQQEDSAVYLCASSPWTGDSNQPQHFGDGTRLSIL.

The chain combines TRBV5-5 with TRBJ2-7; D perhaps matches TRBD2 (5 bases). This CDR3 has 14 residues. V gave up 0 bases and J gave up 1 base, with 8 bases separating them. The V gene's germline CDR1 is SGHKS and CDR2 YYEKEE (reference sequence). The CDR3: CASSLGLASYEQYF. In DNA, the CDR3 is TGTGCCAGCAGCTTGGGGCTAGCTTCCTACGAGCAGTACTTC.

This clone was found a few times. The V gene is TRBV7-9, the J gene TRBJ1-5; D ambiguous. Trimming pared 1 base from V and 2 bases from J, leaving 9 bases between. The CDR3 runs to 15 residues. The germline CDR1 and CDR2 sequences are SEHNR and FQNEAQ (reference sequence). This chain's CDR3 is CASSLGWSGNQPQHF. The CDR3 nucleotides read TGTGCCAGCAGCTTAGGGTGGTCGGGCAATCAGCCCCAGCATTTT.

The CDR3 coding sequence is TGCAGCGTTGTGGCGGGAGGGCCCGGTGAGCAGTTCTTC. This translates into CSVVAGGPGEQFF. The rearrangement links TRBV29-1 to TRBJ2-1, with 9 bases fitting TRBD2. Trimming cost V 4 bases and J 9 bases; bases outside gene matches: 7. Germline assignment: CDR1 SQVTM and CDR2 ANQGSEA. The CDR3 loop spans 13 amino acids.

This clone was detected a few times. This chain joins TRBV9 and TRBJ2-5, with 8 bases that match TRBD2. The J call may be incorrect, as the DNA end agrees better with TRBJ2-7. The CDR3 contains 14 residues. Per germline, CDR1 SGDLS and CDR2 YYNGEE. The CDR3 DNA reads TGTGCCAGCAGCGTAGATCCTAGCGGGTACGAGCAGTACTTC. Amino acids: CASSVDPSGYEQYF.

This sequence joins TRBV19 and TRBJ2-3; D ambiguous. V shed 1 base and J shed 4 bases, with 9 bases lying between them. This CDR3 has 14 amino acids. CDR1 is LNHDA, CDR2 SQIVND, per germline (reference sequence). The CDR3 reads CASSIGSSSDTQYF. CDR3 in DNA: TGTGCCAGTAGTATAGGGAGTAGCTCAGATACGCAGTATTTT.

J is TRBJ1-2 and V is TRBV10-3, with D perhaps matching TRBD1 (6 bases). Per germline, CDR1 ENHRY and CDR2 SYGVKD. This CDR3 region has 15 residues. Trimming stripped 3 bases from V and 4 bases from J, with 15 bases between. CDR3 in amino acids: CAISEGPGASYGYTF. Here the CDR3 DNA reads TGTGCCATCAGTGAAGGTCCAGGGGCTTCCTATGGCTACACCTTC.

The CDR3 sequence: CASDPGLAGGASYEQYF. The CDR3, as DNA: TGTGCCAGCGACCCAGGACTAGCGGGGGGCGCCTCCTACGAGCAGTACTTC. V is TRBV7-9 and J is TRBJ2-7, with 14 bases fitting TRBD2. With V trimmed by 8 bases and J by 0 bases, 9 bases remained unmatched. The length of the CDR3 is 17 residues. CDR1 is SEHNR, CDR2 FQNEAQ, per germline (reference sequence).

The chain carries TRBV2 and TRBJ1-5; no definite D call. The germline CDR1 and CDR2 sequences are SNHLY and FYNNEI. The V and J ends lost 6 bases and 0 bases respectively, with 18 bases between them. The CDR3 runs 17 residues. DNA for the CDR3: TGTGCCAGCAGGAGCAGACATCCTTATTATAGCAATCAGCCCCAGCATTTT. Translating it yields CASRSRHPYYSNQPQHF.

The V and J genes are TRBV2 and TRBJ1-5, with 7 bases matching TRBD1. This CDR3 has 15 amino acids. With V trimmed by 4 bases and J by 7 bases, 10 bases remained unmatched. Germline values: CDR1 SNHLY, CDR2 FYNNEI. The CDR3 spells CASSGPYRGQQPQHF. The DNA for the CDR3 is TGTGCCAGCAGTGGCCCATACAGGGGTCAACAGCCCCAGCATTTT. The variable domain in full, with the rest retrieved from reference TRBV2 and TRBJ1-5, is EPEVTQTPSHQVTQMGQEVILRCVPISNHLYFYWYRQILGQKVEFLVSFYNNEISEKSEIFDDQFSVERPDGSNFTLKIRSTKLEDSAMYFCASSGPYRGQQPQHFGDGTRLSIL.

This clone was counted once. The gene calls are TRBV29-1 and TRBJ1-1; a possible D gene is TRBD1 (5 bases). Trimming took 4 bases from V and 5 from J, leaving 14 bases between them. The CDR3 has 13 amino acids. Germline V gives CDR1 SQVTM, CDR2 ANQGSEA. The DNA of the CDR3 is TGCAGCGTTGTCGGCCAGGGTGGGACTGAAGCTTTCTTT. Its protein product is CSVVGQGGTEAFF.

The V call is TRBV5-4, the J call TRBJ1-2, with 9 bases lining up with TRBD1. This CDR3 spans 14 amino acids. Per the germline V gene, CDR1 is SGHNT and CDR2 is YYREEE (reference sequence). The V gene end was trimmed by 4 bases and the J gene end by 4 bases; junction bases not matched to a gene: 5. CDR3 sequence: CASSVPGQGYGYTF. The CDR3 coding sequence is TGTGCCAGCAGCGTGCCGGGACAGGGCTATGGCTACACCTTC.

This sequence joins TRBV18 and TRBJ1-3, with D perhaps TRBD1 (6 bases). The V end was cut by 5 bases, the J end by 0 bases, with 11 bases between. Germline assignment: CDR1 KGHSH and CDR2 LQKENI. The length of the CDR3 is 15 residues. CDR3 sequence reads: CASSSTGTSGNTIYF. CDR3 DNA sequence: TGTGCCAGCTCATCGACAGGTACCTCTGGAAACACCATATATTTT.

This clone appeared once. This chain joins TRBV5-6 and TRBJ2-4; 12 positions agree with TRBD2. Germline V lookup: CDR1 SGHDT, CDR2 YYEEEE. The junction had 2 bases not matched to a gene; V was cut back by 3 bases and J by 7 bases. The length of the CDR3 is 14 residues. Written as DNA, the CDR3 is TGTGCCAGCAGCTCTGGACTAGCGGGGAACATTCAGTACTTC. Protein product: CASSSGLAGNIQYF.

The chain has TRBV6-1 and TRBJ2-2; 9 bases agree with TRBD1. CDR3 length: 15 residues. Germline trimming cut 5 bases from V and 0 bases from J; bases unmatched to any gene: 1. Germline values: CDR1 MNHNS, CDR2 SASEGT. The CDR3 reads CASSRTGANTGELFF. For the CDR3, the DNA is TGTGCCAGCAGTAGGACAGGGGCGAACACCGGGGAGCTGTTTTTT.

This clone occurred once. This chain links TRBV2 with TRBJ1-1, with 10 nucleotides matching TRBD1. V lost 7 bases, J lost 1 base, and 3 bases stayed unmatched. This CDR3 spans 14 amino acids. CDR1 and CDR2 from the germline V gene are SNHLY and FYNNEI. The CDR3, as DNA: TGTGCCAGCACCGGGACAGGGGCGAACACTGAAGCTTTCTTT. Translating gives CASTGTGANTEAFF. Together with reference TRBV2 and TRBJ1-1, the CDR3 gives the full variable domain: EPEVTQTPSHQVTQMGQEVILRCVPISNHLYFYWYRQILGQKVEFLVSFYNNEISEKSEIFDDQFSVERPDGSNFTLKIRSTKLEDSAMYFCASTGTGANTEAFFGQGTRLTVV.

V is TRBV27 and J is TRBJ2-5; TRBD2 is a possible D gene (6 bases). The CDR3 loop spans 14 amino acids. Germline V lookup: CDR1 MNHEY, CDR2 SMNVEV (reference sequence). V was clipped by 3 bases and J by 4 bases, with 12 bases between them. This chain's CDR3 is CASSLRMGGETQYF. In DNA, the CDR3 is TGTGCCAGCAGTTTGAGGATGGGGGGAGAGACCCAGTACTTC.